These T cell receptor beta chains were read from a single sample in a study of blood T cell repertoires in COVID-19. Clones were read by immunoSEQ multiplex PCR, and TCRdb kept only the in-frame ones, dropping some. Of roughly 29,000 clones detected, 83% appear once; the ten largest clones hold roughly 23%. Material for sequencing was peripheral blood. These TCRs come from a man aged 70-80 years with active COVID-19. CDR3s include the opening cysteine and the closing phenylalanine or tryptophan. The D gene is left open where the match is weak. Clone size is stated in some rows and not others, as once, few, many or a class when expanded.

clone_size	d_call	j_call	v_call	cdr3_nt	cdr3_aa
.	TRBD2	TRBJ2-6	TRBV3-1/TRBV3-2	TGTGCCAGCAGCCACGGACTAGCGGGGACCTCTGGGGCCAACGTCCTGACTTTC	CASSHGLAGTSGANVLTF
.	.	TRBJ2-1	TRBV2	TGTGCCAGCAGGGGGAGGGAGCAGTTCTTC	CASRGREQFF
.	.	TRBJ2-5	TRBV4-2	TGTGCCAGCAGCCAAGGGGTCGGGAGCGGTCAAGAGACCCAGTACTTC	CASSQGVGSGQETQYF
once	.	TRBJ1-1	TRBV19	TGTGCCAGTAGTATCGGTCTCATGCCGGCTTTCTTT	CASSIGLMPAFF
.	TRBD1	TRBJ1-3	TRBV5-1	TGCGCCAGCAGCCCGGACAGGGACCCACACACCATATATTTT	CASSPDRDPHTIYF
.	.	TRBJ2-6	TRBV18	TGTGCCAGCTCACCTATCTCTGGGGCCAACGTCCTGACTTTC	CASSPISGANVLTF
once	.	TRBJ2-3	TRBV6-5	TGTGCCAGCGGGCCCCCCGTTCGCGGCACAGATACGCAGTATTTT	CASGPPVRGTDTQYF
.	.	TRBJ1-1	TRBV10-1	TGCGCCAGCAGTACAGGGAGTGGCACTGAAGCTTTCTTT	CASSTGSGTEAFF
once	TRBD2	TRBJ2-1	TRBV5-3	TGTGCCAGAAGCCGGCGGGGGATGGAGGGATTCGATGAGCAGTTCTTC	CARSRRGMEGFDEQFF
few	.	TRBJ1-4	TRBV18	TGTGCCAGCTCACTCGGTCTTGGAGCGAATGAAAAACTGTTTTTT	CASSLGLGANEKLFF
.	.	TRBJ2-1	TRBV5-1	TGCGCCAGTCAAATGCAGAATGAGCAGTTCTTC	CASQMQNEQFF
.	.	TRBJ1-1	TRBV18	TGTGCCAGCTCACCAGGGCAGGCGAACACTGAAGCTTTCTTT	CASSPGQANTEAFF
.	TRBD1	TRBJ2-7	TRBV19	TGTGCCAGTATCGGGGACAGGGTTCCCCACGAGCAGTACTTC	CASIGDRVPHEQYF
once	TRBD2	TRBJ2-3	TRBV10-2	TGCGCCAGCAGTTTTATTAGCGGGAGCTCCGATACGCAGTATTTT	CASSFISGSSDTQYF
once	TRBD2	TRBJ2-7	TRBV5-6	TGTGCCAGCAGTCGTCCGGGACTAGCGGGCTACGAGCAGTACTTC	CASSRPGLAGYEQYF
.	TRBD2	TRBJ2-3	TRBV11-2	TGTGCCAGCAGGTTGAGCGGGAGTGGCACAGATACGCAGTATTTT	CASRLSGSGTDTQYF
.	TRBD1	TRBJ1-1	TRBV7-9	TGTGCCAGCAGTCCCGGGACAGGGTCTATAACTGCGGACACTGAAGCTTTCTTT	CASSPGTGSITADTEAFF
.	TRBD2	TRBJ2-4	TRBV7-6	TGTGCCAGCAGCTTGGGACTAGCGGGTATTCAGTACTTC	CASSLGLAGIQYF
few	.	TRBJ1-2	TRBV7-2	TGTGCCAGCAGCCCCAGGTCGACCAGCTACACCTTC	CASSPRSTSYTF
.	TRBD1	TRBJ1-1	TRBV7-3	TGTGCCAGCAGCACACAGGGGGCGGACACTGAAGCTTTCTTT	CASSTQGADTEAFF
.	TRBD1	TRBJ1-1	TRBV24-1	TGTGCCACATCGGATCCGGGACAGGGGAACACTGAAGCTTTCTTT	CATSDPGQGNTEAFF
once	TRBD2	TRBJ2-3	TRBV5-1	TGCGCCAGCAGCTTGGGTCTGGCGGGGGGGTACACAGATACGCAGTATTTT	CASSLGLAGGYTDTQYF
.	.	TRBJ1-3	TRBV2	TGTGCCACCGCGGGCTCACGGAGCTCTGGAAACACCATATATTTT	CATAGSRSSGNTIYF
.	.	TRBJ1-2	TRBV5-6	TGTGCCAGCAGCTTGAGACACACCTATGGCTACACCTTC	CASSLRHTYGYTF
.	.	TRBJ2-2	TRBV30	TGTGCCTGGAGGAGGGAGAACACCGGGGAGCTGTTTTTT	CAWRRENTGELFF
.	.	TRBJ2-1	TRBV11-3	TGTGCCAGCAGCAAGGGGCCCGCTAGCAATGAGCAGTTCTTC	CASSKGPASNEQFF
.	TRBD1	TRBJ1-5	TRBV7-8	TGTGCCAGCAGCTTCCTTAAACACACTCGGACAGGGGATGAACAGCCCCAGCATTTT	CASSFLKHTRTGDEQPQHF
.	.	TRBJ2-3	TRBV2	TGTGCCAGCATCAGGGTCAGCACAGATACGCAGTATTTT	CASIRVSTDTQYF
.	.	TRBJ2-1	TRBV6-6	TGTGCCAGCAGTTACTCGAACAGTCCCCCCTACAATGAGCAGTTCTTC	CASSYSNSPPYNEQFF
.	TRBD1	TRBJ1-1	TRBV15	TGTGCCACCAGCAGAGATCGTGGGACAGGGGGAACTGAAGCTTTCTTT	CATSRDRGTGGTEAFF
.	.	TRBJ2-5	TRBV15	TGTGCCACCAGCAGTATAGAGCAGGGGCTGGAGACCCAGTACTTC	CATSSIEQGLETQYF
.	.	TRBJ2-7	TRBV2	TGTGCCAGCAGGGAGGGGGCGCTTACCTACGAGCAGTACTTC	CASREGALTYEQYF